This T cell receptor (beta chain) emerged from a study of blood T cell repertoires in COVID-19. Looking at the study overall: Acute and convalescent COVID-19 specimens originated in the United States, Italy and Spain. PBMCs, B-cell-depleted T cells, or T cells provided the cDNA or gDNA that made up the material.

Libraries were prepared by immunoSEQ multiplex PCR; TCRdb keeps only in-frame clonotypes and omits some of them. The sample consists of about 58,000 clones, roughly 92% of them appearing once. The CDR3 runs 14 residues. V lost 2 bases, J lost 0 bases, and 7 bases lay in between. Germline CDR1 reads MDHEN; CDR2 reads SYDVKM. Specimen: peripheral blood. The receptor was derived from a man aged 45-65 years with active COVID-19. This chain uses TRBV28 with TRBJ1-1; TRBD1 might be the D (6 bases). As DNA, the CDR3 is TGTGCCAGCAGTTTACCAGGGGTGAACACTGAAGCTTTCTTT. Amino acids: CASSLPGVNTEAFF.